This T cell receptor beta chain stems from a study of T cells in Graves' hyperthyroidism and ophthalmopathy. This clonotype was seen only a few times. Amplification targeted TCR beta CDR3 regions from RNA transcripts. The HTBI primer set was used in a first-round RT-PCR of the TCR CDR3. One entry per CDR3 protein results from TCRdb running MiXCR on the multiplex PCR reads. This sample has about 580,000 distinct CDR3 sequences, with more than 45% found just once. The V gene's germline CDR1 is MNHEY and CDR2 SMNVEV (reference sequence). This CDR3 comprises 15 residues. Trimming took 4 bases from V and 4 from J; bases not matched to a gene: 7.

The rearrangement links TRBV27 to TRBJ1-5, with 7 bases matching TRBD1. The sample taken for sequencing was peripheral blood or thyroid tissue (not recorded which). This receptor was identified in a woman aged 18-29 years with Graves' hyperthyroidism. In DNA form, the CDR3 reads TGTGCCAGCAGTTCAACAGGGGAATGGAATCAGCCCCAGCATTTT. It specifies CASSSTGEWNQPQHF.